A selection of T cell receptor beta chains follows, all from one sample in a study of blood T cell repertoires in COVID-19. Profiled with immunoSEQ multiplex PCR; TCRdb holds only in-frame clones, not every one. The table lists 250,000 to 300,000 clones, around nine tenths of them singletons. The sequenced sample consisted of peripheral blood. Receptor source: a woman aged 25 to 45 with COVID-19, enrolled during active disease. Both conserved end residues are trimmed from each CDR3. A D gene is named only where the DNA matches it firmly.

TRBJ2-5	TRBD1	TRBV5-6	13	ASSYPGQGRETQY
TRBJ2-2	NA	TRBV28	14	ASSPLGRGNTGELF
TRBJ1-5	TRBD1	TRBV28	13	ASSPRDRGTQPQH
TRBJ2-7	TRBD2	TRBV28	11	ASSAGGHYEQY
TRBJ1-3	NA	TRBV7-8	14	ASSLSGGVSGNTIY
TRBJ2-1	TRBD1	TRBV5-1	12	ASSPGQAYNEQF
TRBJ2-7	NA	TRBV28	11	ASTLGAYYEQY
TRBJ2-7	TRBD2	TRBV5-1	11	ASSLAGGHEQY
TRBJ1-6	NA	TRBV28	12	ASRDVRRDSPLH
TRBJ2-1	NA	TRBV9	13	ASSGMTSNYNEQF
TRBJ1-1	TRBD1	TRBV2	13	ASSDGTGGSTEAF
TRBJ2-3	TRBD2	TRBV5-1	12	ASSLNGRTDTQY
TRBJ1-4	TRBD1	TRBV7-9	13	ASSPGQGYGEKLF
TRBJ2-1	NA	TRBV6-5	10	ASSRGVGEQF
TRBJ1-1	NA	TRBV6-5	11	ASSPGGNTEAF
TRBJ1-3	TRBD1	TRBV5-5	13	ASTVDRGTGNTIY
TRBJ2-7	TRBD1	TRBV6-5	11	ASRDRDRGEQY
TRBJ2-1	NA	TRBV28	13	ASSPGTLEYNEQF
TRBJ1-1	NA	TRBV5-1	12	ASSFEQLNTEAF
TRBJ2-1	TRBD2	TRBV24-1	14	ATSDFRSGSGNEQF
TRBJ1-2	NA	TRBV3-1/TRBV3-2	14	ASSQEGRGQLYGYT
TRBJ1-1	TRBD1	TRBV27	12	ASRKGQMNTEAF
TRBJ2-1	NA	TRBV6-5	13	ASSYERSSYNEQF
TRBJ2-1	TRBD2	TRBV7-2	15	ASSSRLAGGLRNEQF
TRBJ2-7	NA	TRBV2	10	ASNQQGYEQY
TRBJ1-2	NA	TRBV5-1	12	ASSPMTANYGYT
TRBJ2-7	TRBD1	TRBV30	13	ASSGTGKGTYEQY
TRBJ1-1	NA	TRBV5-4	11	ASRSWEGAEAF
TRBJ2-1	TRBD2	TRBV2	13	ASRLAVAGLNEQF
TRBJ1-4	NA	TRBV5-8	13	ASSLGPTPGEKLF
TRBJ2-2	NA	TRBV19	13	ASSIELPGTGELF
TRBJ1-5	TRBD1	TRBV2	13	ASSVDRVSNQPQH
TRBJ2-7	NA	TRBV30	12	AWSTGQGLYEQY
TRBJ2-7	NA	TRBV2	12	ASSQAPISYEQY
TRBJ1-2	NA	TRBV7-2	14	ASSPIGGGKEYGYT
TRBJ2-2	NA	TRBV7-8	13	ASNLPRTNTGELF
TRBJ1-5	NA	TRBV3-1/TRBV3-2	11	ASSGTRGQPQH
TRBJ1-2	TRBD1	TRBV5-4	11	ASSPPGQGGYT
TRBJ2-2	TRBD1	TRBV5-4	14	ASSAPGQGATGELF
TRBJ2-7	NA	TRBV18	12	ASSPMISQMEQY
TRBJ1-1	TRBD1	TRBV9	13	ASSAGTGGWTEAF
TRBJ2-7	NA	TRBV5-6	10	ASSGSSYEQY
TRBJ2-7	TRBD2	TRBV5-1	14	ASSLGTSGRAYEQY
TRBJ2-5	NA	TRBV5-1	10	ASSGDLETQY
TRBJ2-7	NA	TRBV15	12	ATRGAGMSYEQY
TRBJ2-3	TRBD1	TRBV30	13	ACTHRDRAADTQY
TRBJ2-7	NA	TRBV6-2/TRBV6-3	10	ASSSGSYEQY
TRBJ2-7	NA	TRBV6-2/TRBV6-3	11	ASSFDSTYEQY